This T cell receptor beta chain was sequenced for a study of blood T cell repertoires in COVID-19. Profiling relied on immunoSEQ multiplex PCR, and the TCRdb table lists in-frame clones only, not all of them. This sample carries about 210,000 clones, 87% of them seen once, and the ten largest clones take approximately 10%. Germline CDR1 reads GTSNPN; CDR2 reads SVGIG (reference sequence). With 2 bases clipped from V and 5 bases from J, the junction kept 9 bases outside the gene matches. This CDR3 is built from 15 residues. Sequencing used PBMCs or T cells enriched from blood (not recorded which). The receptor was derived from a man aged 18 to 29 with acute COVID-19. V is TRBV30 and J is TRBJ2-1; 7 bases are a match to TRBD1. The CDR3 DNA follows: TGTGCCTGGAGTACAGGGGTCCTACAAGACAATGAGCAGTTCTTC. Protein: CAWSTGVLQDNEQFF. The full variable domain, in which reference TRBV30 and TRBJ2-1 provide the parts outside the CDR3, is SQTIHQWPATLVQPVGSPLSLECTVEGTSNPNLYWYRQAAGRGLQLLFYSVGIGQISSEVPQNLSASRPQDRQFILSSKKLLLSDSGFYLCAWSTGVLQDNEQFFGPGTRLTVL.